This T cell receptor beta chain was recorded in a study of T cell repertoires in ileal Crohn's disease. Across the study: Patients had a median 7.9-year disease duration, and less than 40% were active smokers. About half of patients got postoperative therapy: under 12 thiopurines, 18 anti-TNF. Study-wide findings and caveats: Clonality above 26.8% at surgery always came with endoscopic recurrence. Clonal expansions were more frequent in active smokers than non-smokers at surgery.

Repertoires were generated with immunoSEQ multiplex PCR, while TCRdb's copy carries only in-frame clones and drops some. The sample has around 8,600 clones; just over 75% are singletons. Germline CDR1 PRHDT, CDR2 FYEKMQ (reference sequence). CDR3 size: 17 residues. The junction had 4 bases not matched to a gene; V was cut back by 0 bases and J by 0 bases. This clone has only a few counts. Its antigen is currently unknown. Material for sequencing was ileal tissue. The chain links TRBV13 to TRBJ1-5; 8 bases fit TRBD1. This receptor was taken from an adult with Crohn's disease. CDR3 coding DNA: TGTGCCAGCAGCTTAGGGTCAGGGGGCGATAGCAATCAGCCCCAGCATTTT. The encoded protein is CASSLGSGGDSNQPQHF.